This T cell receptor beta chain is from a study of blood T cell repertoires in COVID-19. Clones were read by immunoSEQ multiplex PCR, and TCRdb kept only the in-frame ones, dropping some. The data show around 120,000 clones, around 88% seen once. This CDR3 has 18 amino acids. Germline V gives CDR1 MGHRA, CDR2 YSYEKL. The V segment lost 3 bases and the J segment 2 bases; nucleotides outside the gene matches: 16. The source is a woman aged 50 to 65 who had recovered from COVID-19. The sequenced sample consisted of PBMCs or T cells enriched from blood (not recorded which). The rearrangement uses TRBV4-1 and TRBJ2-7; 7 bases align to TRBD2. The CDR3 loop is CASSHGPGRLAIPYEQYF. In DNA form, the CDR3 reads TGCGCCAGCAGCCACGGACCGGGACGACTAGCAATTCCCTACGAGCAGTACTTC.